The sequence of this T cell receptor beta chain was determined in a study of T-cell memory formation after mild COVID-19. Study-wide context: The two donors had largely donor-specific TCR clusters. Findings and limits, study-wide: Day 15 to 85 contractors were CD4/CD8 balanced; later expanders leaned CD4+. Whether day 37 second-wave clones are SARS-CoV-2-specific was not confirmed. Pre-infection memory harbored some responding clones, suggesting cross-reactive memory joined.

The CDR3 runs 15 residues. From germline, CDR1 is LNHNV and CDR2 YYDKDF (reference sequence). With 3 bases clipped from V and 7 bases from J, the junction kept 3 bases outside the gene matches. As for this clonotype: The antigen remains unidentified.

TCRdb redid the calling of the 5' RACE reads with MiXCR, one entry per CDR3 protein. The sample contains 290,000 or so distinct CDR3 sequences, approximately 20% of which appear only once. The TCR originated in a man aged 18 to 29 who had mild COVID-19 (a few samples of this study predate the infection). Cell type and time point are not known. V is TRBV15 and J is TRBJ1-4; 12 bases match TRBD1. Material for sequencing was PBMCs or a T cell subset sorted from them (not recorded which). CDR3 sequence (DNA): TGTGCCACCAGCAGGGGACAGGGGGCTGTTGAAAAACTGTTTTTT. Translating it yields CATSRGQGAVEKLFF. Drawing the rest from reference TRBV15 and TRBJ1-4, the complete variable domain is DAMVIQNPRYQVTQFGKPVTLSCSQTLNHNVMYWYQQKSSQAPKLLFHYYDKDFNNEADTPDNFQSRRPNTSFCFLDIRSPGLGDTAMYLCATSRGQGAVEKLFFGSGTQLSVL.